The 12 T cell receptor beta chains reported below all come from one sample, sequenced in a study of cytomegalovirus exposure and HLA in healthy donors (dated by TCRdb to 2017 to 2019). The method behind the library was the immunoSEQ multiplex PCR assay. Imported from immuneACCESS, the table was reduced by TCRdb to in-frame sequences with V and J called. These copies leave out some clones; in studies compared against another copy, an unresolved V gene accounts for under half, and the cause of the remainder is not known. Across this sample there are 100,000 to 150,000 clones, with approximately 91% seen only once. The ten largest clones capture 2% to 2.5% of the sample. Sequenced: PBMCs. The receptors were sampled from a woman aged 18-30 years in good health and CMV-seronegative.

The chain joins TRBV5-6 to TRBJ2-3; TRBD2 might be the D (6 bases). V gave up 0 bases and J gave up 5 bases, with 10 bases separating them. The CDR3 has 14 residues. Germline-derived CDR1 and CDR2 are SGHDT and YYEEEE. CDR3 loop: CASSLALAGDTQYF. DNA for the CDR3: TGTGCCAGCAGCTTGGCACTAGCAGGAGATACGCAGTATTTT.

The rearrangement links TRBV15 to TRBJ1-2; D is ambiguous. The germline V gene encodes CDR1 LNHNV and CDR2 YYDKDF (reference sequence). Trimming stripped 6 bases from V and 5 bases from J, with 16 bases between. CDR3 size: 14 residues. The CDR3 bases are TGTGCCACCAGAGCCGTCGGACTGACTTATGGCTACACCTTC. Its translation is CATRAVGLTYGYTF.

This clone was counted a few times. The CDR3 loop is CASSLSTDTQYF. Written as DNA, the CDR3 is TGTGCCAGCAGCCTCAGCACAGATACGCAGTATTTT. This chain uses TRBV7-6 with TRBJ2-3; D remains unclear. CDR1 and CDR2 (germline): SGHVS, FNYEAQ. V lost 5 bases to trimming and J lost 0 bases, with 3 bases between them. This CDR3 is 12 amino acids long.

The chain carries TRBV6-5 and TRBJ2-7; D uncertain. Germline V gives CDR1 MNHEY, CDR2 SVGAGI. Trimming stripped 4 bases from V and 2 bases from J, with 18 bases between. The CDR3 contains 16 residues. CDR3 DNA sequence: TGTGCCAGCAGTTTTTCGCCCCGGGTGTTGACCTACGAGCAGTACTTC. Amino acid sequence: CASSFSPRVLTYEQYF.

The chain couples TRBV5-4 to TRBJ2-3, with 10 nucleotides matching TRBD2. The CDR3 runs 16 residues. V trimming: 0 bases; J trimming: 4 bases; junction bases outside the gene matches: 5. Germline V gene lookup returns CDR1 SGHNT and CDR2 YYREEE (reference sequence). CDR3 region: CASSLVASGSADTQYF. CDR3 nucleotides: TGTGCCAGCAGCTTGGTGGCTAGCGGGAGTGCAGATACGCAGTATTTT.

The chain recombines TRBV11-3 with TRBJ2-1; D is perhaps TRBD2 (6 bases). CDR3 length: 17 residues. Germline CDR1 SGHNT, CDR2 YENEEA. The germline V and J ends were trimmed by 1 base and 7 bases, with 20 bases remaining between them. The CDR3 sequence: CASSLGYWAGIGNEQFF. CDR3 DNA sequence: TGTGCCAGCAGCTTAGGGTACTGGGCGGGAATCGGGAATGAGCAGTTCTTC.

J is TRBJ1-2 and V is TRBV4-1; 9 bases match TRBD1. The CDR3 extends over 16 amino acids. V dropped 2 bases and J dropped 4; count of bases not matched to a gene: 8. Germline CDR1 MGHRA, CDR2 YSYEKL. The CDR3 reads CASSQPSRDRVYGYTF. In DNA, the CDR3 is TGCGCCAGCAGCCAACCCTCCCGGGACAGGGTCTATGGCTACACCTTC.

The rearrangement joins TRBV4-1 to TRBJ2-1; 12 bases line up with TRBD2. The CDR3 runs 17 residues. Germline V lookup: CDR1 MGHRA, CDR2 YSYEKL. The ends lost 5 bases at V and 0 bases at J; junction bases unmatched: 5. CDR3 sequence (DNA): TGCGCCAGCAGCTTCAGGACTAGCGGGATCTCCTACAATGAGCAGTTCTTC. This sequence encodes CASSFRTSGISYNEQFF.

The chain recombines TRBV6-1 with TRBJ2-5; 9 nucleotides line up with TRBD2. There are 15 residues in the CDR3. V gave up 5 bases and J gave up 5 bases; unmatched junction bases: 9. Per the germline V gene, CDR1 is MNHNS and CDR2 is SASEGT. The CDR3 nucleotides read TGTGCCAGCAGTCCGCGACTAGCGGAAGTGGAGACCCAGTACTTC. This gives the protein CASSPRLAEVETQYF.

The chain couples TRBV7-6 to TRBJ2-2; D possibly corresponds to TRBD2 (5 bases). CDR1 and CDR2 from the germline V gene are SGHVS and FNYEAQ. There are 15 residues in the CDR3. V was cut by 1 base and J by 3 bases, with 9 bases left in between. CDR3 loop: CASSLEAGDTGELFF. The CDR3 DNA follows: TGTGCCAGCAGCTTAGAGGCCGGGGACACCGGGGAGCTGTTTTTT.

The chain couples TRBV19 to TRBJ1-5, with 8 nucleotides matching TRBD1. V lost 5 bases to trimming and J lost 0 bases; unmatched junction nucleotides: 3. The length of the CDR3 is 15 residues. CDR1 LNHDA and CDR2 SQIVND come from the germline V gene (reference sequence). The CDR3 DNA sequence: TGTGCCAGTAGTTACACAGGGGGTAGCAATCAGCCCCAGCATTTT. Protein sequence: CASSYTGGSNQPQHF.

CDR3 nucleotides: TGTGCCAGCAGCTTGAAGGGGGTCATGGAGCAGTACTTC. Translation: CASSLKGVMEQYF. The V gene is TRBV7-9, the J gene TRBJ2-7, with a possible D match to TRBD1 (6 bases). CDR1 SEHNR and CDR2 FQNEAQ come from the germline V gene (reference sequence). The V end was cut by 3 bases, the J end by 7 bases, with 13 bases between. This CDR3 spans 13 amino acids.